Shown below are 15 T cell receptor beta chains from a single sample sequenced in a study of T cell changes during pregnancy in multiple sclerosis. TCRdb keeps only in-frame clones here, not all; method: immunoSEQ multiplex PCR. This table holds nearly 45,000 clones, around 96% found once. The sequenced sample was peripheral blood, obtained in the second trimester of pregnancy. The receptors were sampled from a female donor with multiple sclerosis, enrolled in a pregnancy study.

V and J are TRBV15 and TRBJ1-2; 7 bases match TRBD1. Germline V gene sequence: CDR1 LNHNV, CDR2 YYDKDF (reference sequence). The V gene end was trimmed by 4 bases and the J gene end by 4 bases; junction bases not matched to a gene: 12. There are 16 residues in the CDR3. The CDR3 DNA sequence: TGTGCCACCAGCACTCGACCGGGGACAGCCTTCTATGGCTACACCTTC. The encoded protein is CATSTRPGTAFYGYTF.

The gene calls are TRBV19 and TRBJ2-5, with D hard to call. This CDR3 is 14 amino acids long. Germline V gives CDR1 LNHDA, CDR2 SQIVND (reference sequence). V was trimmed by 3 bases and J by 1 base, leaving 9 bases between them. The DNA for the CDR3 is TGTGCCAGTAGTATGCGTAGATCCCAAGAGACCCAGTACTTC. The encoded protein is CASSMRRSQETQYF.

The chain carries TRBV27 and TRBJ1-4, with D perhaps matching TRBD1 (5 bases). This CDR3 comprises 14 residues. Germline values: CDR1 MNHEY, CDR2 SMNVEV (reference sequence). Trimming took 6 bases from V and 7 from J, leaving 15 bases between them. This CDR3 reads CASSGLGRAEKLFF. The CDR3, as DNA: TGTGCCAGCAGCGGCCTGGGCAGGGCTGAAAAACTGTTTTTT.

The sample holds one count of this clone. This sequence joins TRBV19 and TRBJ1-5; TRBD1 aligns across 8 bases. CDR1 and CDR2 from the germline V gene are LNHDA and SQIVND (reference sequence). With V trimmed by 9 bases and J by 9 bases, 13 bases remained unmatched. The CDR3 extends over 14 amino acids. The CDR3 coding sequence is TGTGCCAGCTCGACCGGGACAGGCCTCGGGCCCCAGCATTTT. This translates into CASSTGTGLGPQHF.

This clone was counted a single time. The chain couples TRBV4-2 to TRBJ2-3, with TRBD2 identical over 11 bases. Germline V gene sequence: CDR1 LGHNA, CDR2 YNFKEQ. This CDR3 contains 16 residues. The V segment lost 0 bases and the J segment 4 bases; nucleotides outside the gene matches: 3. CDR3 DNA: TGTGCCAGCAGCCAAGAGCTAGCGGGGGGCCCAGATACGCAGTATTTT. It encodes CASSQELAGGPDTQYF.

This rearrangement joins TRBV11-3 to TRBJ2-1; maybe TRBD2 (7 bases). The CDR3 runs to 15 residues. Germline CDR1 and CDR2: SGHNT and YENEEA. The V gene lost 8 bases and the J gene lost 5 bases, with 19 bases spanning the gap. The CDR3, as DNA: TGTGCCAGCTCCAAATTGGCGGGGGCCCACAATGAGCAGTTCTTC. Translation: CASSKLAGAHNEQFF.

This chain uses TRBV6-4 with TRBJ2-3; TRBD2 matches 7 bases. The ends lost 0 bases at V and 4 bases at J; junction bases unmatched: 1. The CDR3 is made up of 14 amino acids. Germline V CDR1 and CDR2: MRHNA, SNTAGT. The CDR3 nucleotides are TGTGCCAGCAGTGACTCGGGAGGGCCAGATACGCAGTATTTT. This gives the protein CASSDSGGPDTQYF.

The chain has TRBV7-2 and TRBJ1-6; D perhaps matches TRBD1 (6 bases). Trimming stripped 5 bases from V and 4 bases from J, with 12 bases between. The CDR3 consists of 15 residues. Looked up from germline, CDR1 is SGHTA and CDR2 is FQGNSA. CDR3 in DNA: TGTGCCAGCAGCCGCGGGGGCCTGTATAATTCACCCCTCCACTTT. Amino acids: CASSRGGLYNSPLHF. Combining the CDR3 with reference TRBV7-2 and TRBJ1-6 gives the whole variable domain GAGVSQSPSNKVTEKGKDVELRCDPISGHTALYWYRQSLGQGLEFLIYFQGNSAPDKSGLPSDRFSAERTGGSVSTLTIQRTQQEDSAVYLCASSRGGLYNSPLHFGNGTRLTVT.

The V gene is TRBV30, the J gene TRBJ1-2; weak D call: TRBD1 (6 bases). The CDR3 consists of 15 residues. Germline CDR1 is GTSNPN and CDR2 is SVGIG (reference sequence). The germline V and J ends were trimmed by 1 base and 7 bases, with 19 bases remaining between them. CDR3: CAWSAWTALLAGYTF. Written as DNA, the CDR3 is TGTGCCTGGAGTGCCTGGACAGCGCTTCTGGCTGGCTACACCTTC.

This chain links TRBV15 with TRBJ2-5; 8 bases match TRBD2. The germline V gene has CDR1 LNHNV and CDR2 YYDKDF (reference sequence). V lost 1 base and J lost 2; bases outside the gene matches: 3. This CDR3 has 15 amino acids. CDR3: CATSRGGLAQETQYF. In DNA, the CDR3 is TGTGCCACCAGCAGAGGAGGACTAGCTCAAGAGACCCAGTACTTC.

This rearrangement joins TRBV6-6 to TRBJ1-5; D is perhaps TRBD1 (6 bases). The CDR3 has 12 residues. Germline V gives CDR1 MNHNY, CDR2 SVGAGI (reference sequence). The V and J ends lost 6 bases and 5 bases respectively, with 8 bases between them. CDR3 in DNA: TGTGCCAGCAGGGCAGGGGATCAGCCCCAGCATTTT. Encoded protein: CASRAGDQPQHF.

This sequence joins TRBV7-6 and TRBJ2-7; no reliable D call. Trimming removed 3 bases from V and 7 bases from J, with 13 bases in between. This CDR3 comprises 13 residues. Germline loops: CDR1 SGHVS, CDR2 FNYEAQ. CDR3 DNA sequence: TGTGCCAGCAGCTTTGACTGGTCTCGAGAGCAGTACTTC. Protein product: CASSFDWSREQYF.

This clone occurred once. The gene calls are TRBV9 and TRBJ2-1, with D possibly being TRBD2 (8 bases). This CDR3 spans 15 amino acids. Trimming pared 4 bases from V and 4 bases from J, leaving 15 bases between. Germline CDR1 is SGDLS and CDR2 is YYNGEE. DNA for the CDR3: TGTGCCAGCAGCCCCGGGAGGGGGCATTACAATGAGCAGTTCTTC. Translation: CASSPGRGHYNEQFF.

The CDR3, as DNA: TGTGCCAGTACCATGAGAGGAACGGGCAATCAGCCCCAGCATTTT. Amino acid sequence: CASTMRGTGNQPQHF. This chain links TRBV19 with TRBJ1-5, with D hard to call. CDR3 size: 15 residues. Between the trimmed V and J ends, which lost 7 bases and 2 bases, there was a span of 15 bases. CDR1 and CDR2 from the germline V gene are LNHDA and SQIVND (reference sequence).

V and J are TRBV4-3 and TRBJ1-1; a possible D gene is TRBD1 (6 bases). Germline values: CDR1 LGHNA, CDR2 YSLEER. Trimming stripped 4 bases from V and 5 bases from J, with 11 bases between. This CDR3 comprises 13 residues. This CDR3 is CASSRTAGTEAFF. CDR3 DNA sequence: TGCGCCAGCAGCCGGACAGCAGGGACTGAAGCTTTCTTT.